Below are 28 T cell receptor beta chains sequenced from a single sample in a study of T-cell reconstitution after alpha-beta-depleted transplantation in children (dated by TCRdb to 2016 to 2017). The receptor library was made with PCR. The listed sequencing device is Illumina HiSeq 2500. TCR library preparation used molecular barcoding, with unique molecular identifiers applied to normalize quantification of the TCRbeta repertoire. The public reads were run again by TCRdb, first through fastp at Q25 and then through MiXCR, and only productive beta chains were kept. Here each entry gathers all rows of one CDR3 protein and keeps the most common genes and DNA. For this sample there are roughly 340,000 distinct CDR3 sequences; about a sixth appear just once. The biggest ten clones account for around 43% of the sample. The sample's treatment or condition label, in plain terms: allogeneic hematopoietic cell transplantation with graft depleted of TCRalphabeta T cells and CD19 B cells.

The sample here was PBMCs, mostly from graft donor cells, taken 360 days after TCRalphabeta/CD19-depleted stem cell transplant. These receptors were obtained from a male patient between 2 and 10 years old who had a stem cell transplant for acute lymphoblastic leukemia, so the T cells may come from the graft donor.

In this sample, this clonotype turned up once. CDR3 sequence: CATSDPSGKVADTQYF. The CDR3 bases are TGTGCCACCAGTGACCCCAGCGGGAAGGTCGCAGATACGCAGTATTTT. The chain couples TRBV24-1 to TRBJ2-3; 7 nucleotides line up with TRBD2. J gave up 4 bases and V 4 bases, and 10 bases lay outside the gene matches. Germline assignment: CDR1 KGHDR and CDR2 SFDVKD. The CDR3 has 16 residues.

The CDR3 DNA is TGTGCCACCAGCAGATTCCCGGGACAGAGCACCGGGGAGCTGTTTTTT. Its protein is CATSRFPGQSTGELFF. The genes are TRBV15 and TRBJ2-2, with TRBD1 matching 7 bases. V shed 2 bases, J shed 4 bases, and the junction held 7 bases outside the gene matches. The length of the CDR3 is 16 residues. CDR1 is LNHNV and CDR2 is YYDKDF in the germline V gene (reference sequence).

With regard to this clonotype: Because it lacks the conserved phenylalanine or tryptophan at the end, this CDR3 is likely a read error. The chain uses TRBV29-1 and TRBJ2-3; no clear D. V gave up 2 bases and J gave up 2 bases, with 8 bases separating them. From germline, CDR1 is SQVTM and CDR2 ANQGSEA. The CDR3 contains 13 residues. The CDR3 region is CSVEFGATDTQYY. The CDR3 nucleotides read TGCAGCGTTGAATTCGGCGCCACAGATACGCAGTATTAT.

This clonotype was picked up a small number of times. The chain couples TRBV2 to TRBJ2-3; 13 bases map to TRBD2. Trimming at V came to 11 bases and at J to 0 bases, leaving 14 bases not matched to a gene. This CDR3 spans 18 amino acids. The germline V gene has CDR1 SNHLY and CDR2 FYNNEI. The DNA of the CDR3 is TGTGCCTTCAGTTGGAAACTAGCGGGAGGGCCTAGCACAGATACGCAGTATTTT. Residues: CAFSWKLAGGPSTDTQYF.

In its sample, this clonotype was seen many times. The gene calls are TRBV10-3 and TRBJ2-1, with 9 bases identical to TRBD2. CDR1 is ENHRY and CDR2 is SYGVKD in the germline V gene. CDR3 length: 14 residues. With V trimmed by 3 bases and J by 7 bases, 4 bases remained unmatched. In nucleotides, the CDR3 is TGTGCCATCAGTGACGAGCGGGAGGAGAATGAGCAGTTCTTC. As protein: CAISDEREENEQFF.

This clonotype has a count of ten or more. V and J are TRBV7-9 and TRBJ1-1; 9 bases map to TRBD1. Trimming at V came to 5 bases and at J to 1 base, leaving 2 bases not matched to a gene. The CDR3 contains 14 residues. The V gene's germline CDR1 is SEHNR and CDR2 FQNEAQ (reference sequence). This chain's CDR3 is CASSPDRGNTEAFF. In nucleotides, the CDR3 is TGTGCCAGCAGCCCGGACAGGGGGAACACTGAAGCTTTCTTT.

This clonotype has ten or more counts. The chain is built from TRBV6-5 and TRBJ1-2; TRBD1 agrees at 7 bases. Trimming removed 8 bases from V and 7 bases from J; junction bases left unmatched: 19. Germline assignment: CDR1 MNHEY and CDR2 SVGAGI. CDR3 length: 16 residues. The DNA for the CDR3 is TGTGCCAGCGGTTCCTTTTTAGGGGGCGCGGCGCGTGGCTACACCTTC. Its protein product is CASGSFLGGAARGYTF.

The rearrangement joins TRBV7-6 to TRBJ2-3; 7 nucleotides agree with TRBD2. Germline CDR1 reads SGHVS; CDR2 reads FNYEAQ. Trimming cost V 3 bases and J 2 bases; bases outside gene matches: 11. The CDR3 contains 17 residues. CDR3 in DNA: TGTGCCAGCAGCTTCCCCCAGACTAGCCGAGACACAGATACGCAGTATTTT. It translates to CASSFPQTSRDTDTQYF.

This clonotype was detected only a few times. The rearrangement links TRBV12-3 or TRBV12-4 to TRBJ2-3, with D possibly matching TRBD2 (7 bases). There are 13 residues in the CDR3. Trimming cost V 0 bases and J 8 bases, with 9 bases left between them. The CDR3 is CASSLAGGGTQYF. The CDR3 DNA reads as TGTGCCAGCAGTTTAGCGGGAGGGGGTACGCAGTATTTT.

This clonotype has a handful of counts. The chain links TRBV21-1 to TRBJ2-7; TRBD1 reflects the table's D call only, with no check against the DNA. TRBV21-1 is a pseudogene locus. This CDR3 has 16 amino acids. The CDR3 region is CASSPRPGGGPYEQYF. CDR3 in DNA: TGTGCCAGCAGCCCGAGGCCGGGAGGAGGGCCGTACGAGCAGTACTTC.

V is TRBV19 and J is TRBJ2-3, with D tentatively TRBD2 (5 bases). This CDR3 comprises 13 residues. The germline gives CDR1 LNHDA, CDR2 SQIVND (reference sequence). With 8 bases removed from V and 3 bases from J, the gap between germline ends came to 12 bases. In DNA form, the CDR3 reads TGTGCCAGTGGGGAGTGGCTTACAGATACGCAGTATTTT. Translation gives CASGEWLTDTQYF. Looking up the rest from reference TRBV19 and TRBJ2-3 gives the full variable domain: DGGITQSPKYLFRKEGQNVTLSCEQNLNHDAMYWYRQDPGQGLRLIYYSQIVNDFQKGDIAEGYSVSREKKESFPLTVTSAQKNPTAFYLCASGEWLTDTQYFGPGTRLTVL.

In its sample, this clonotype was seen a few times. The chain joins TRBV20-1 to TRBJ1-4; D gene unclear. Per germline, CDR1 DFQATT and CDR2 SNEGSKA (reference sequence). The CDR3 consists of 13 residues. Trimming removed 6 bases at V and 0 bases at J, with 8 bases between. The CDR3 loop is CSAARATNEKLFF. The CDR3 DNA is TGCAGTGCGGCCAGAGCAACTAATGAAAAACTGTTTTTT.

The CDR3, as DNA: TGTGCCAGCAGTTTTCCCCCACTTGGCGAGCAGTACTTC. Its translation: CASSFPPLGEQYF. The V and J genes are TRBV28 and TRBJ2-7; D remains unclear. The V end was cut by 3 bases, the J end by 6 bases, with 12 bases between. There are 13 residues in the CDR3. In germline, CDR1 is MDHEN, CDR2 SYDVKM. Combining the CDR3 with reference TRBV28 and TRBJ2-7 gives the whole variable domain DVKVTQSSRYLVKRTGEKVFLECVQDMDHENMFWYRQDPGLGLRLIYFSYDVKMKEKGDIPEGYSVSREKKERFSLILESASTNQTSMYLCASSFPPLGEQYFGPGTRLTVT.

The CDR3 DNA is TGTGCCAGCAATAGGGGCGGGGAGCAGTACTTC. Translating gives CASNRGGEQYF. V and J are TRBV21-1 and TRBJ2-7; the table's TRBD1 call for D was not verified on the DNA. TRBV21-1 is given as a pseudogene. The CDR3 spans 11 residues.

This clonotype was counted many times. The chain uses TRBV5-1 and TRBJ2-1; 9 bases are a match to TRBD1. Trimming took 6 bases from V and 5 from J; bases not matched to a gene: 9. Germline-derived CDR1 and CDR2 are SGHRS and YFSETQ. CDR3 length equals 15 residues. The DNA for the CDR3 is TGCGCCAGCACCTGGGGGACAGGGTTAAACAATGAGCAGTTCTTC. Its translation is CASTWGTGLNNEQFF.

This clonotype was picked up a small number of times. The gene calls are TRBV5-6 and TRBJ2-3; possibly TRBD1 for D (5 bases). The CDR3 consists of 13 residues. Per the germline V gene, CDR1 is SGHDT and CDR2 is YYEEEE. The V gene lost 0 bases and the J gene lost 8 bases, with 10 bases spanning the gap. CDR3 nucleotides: TGTGCCAGCAGCTTGGGATGGGGCCGTACGCAGTATTTT. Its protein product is CASSLGWGRTQYF.

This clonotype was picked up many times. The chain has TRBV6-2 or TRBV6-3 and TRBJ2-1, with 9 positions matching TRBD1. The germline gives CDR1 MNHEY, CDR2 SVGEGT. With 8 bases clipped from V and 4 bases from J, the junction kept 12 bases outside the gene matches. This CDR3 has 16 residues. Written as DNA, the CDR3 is TGTGCCAGCCTATCTCCTGGACAGGGGAGGTACAATGAGCAGTTCTTC. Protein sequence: CASLSPGQGRYNEQFF.

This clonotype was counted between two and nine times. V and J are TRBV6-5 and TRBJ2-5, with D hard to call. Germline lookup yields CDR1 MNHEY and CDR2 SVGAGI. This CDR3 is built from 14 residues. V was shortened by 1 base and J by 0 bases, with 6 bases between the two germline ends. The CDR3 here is CASSYFGYQETQYF. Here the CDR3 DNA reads TGTGCCAGCAGTTACTTTGGGTACCAAGAGACCCAGTACTTC.

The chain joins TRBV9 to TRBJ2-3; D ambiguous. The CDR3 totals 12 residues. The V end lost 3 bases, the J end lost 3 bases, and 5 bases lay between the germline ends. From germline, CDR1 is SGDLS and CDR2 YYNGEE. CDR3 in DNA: TGTGCCAGCAGCGCTAGGACAGATACGCAGTATTTT. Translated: CASSARTDTQYF.

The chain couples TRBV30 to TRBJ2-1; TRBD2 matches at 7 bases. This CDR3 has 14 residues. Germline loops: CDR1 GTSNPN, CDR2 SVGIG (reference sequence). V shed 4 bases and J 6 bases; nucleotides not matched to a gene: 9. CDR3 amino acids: CAWISETSFNEQFF. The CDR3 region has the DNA TGTGCCTGGATATCCGAGACTAGCTTCAATGAGCAGTTCTTC.

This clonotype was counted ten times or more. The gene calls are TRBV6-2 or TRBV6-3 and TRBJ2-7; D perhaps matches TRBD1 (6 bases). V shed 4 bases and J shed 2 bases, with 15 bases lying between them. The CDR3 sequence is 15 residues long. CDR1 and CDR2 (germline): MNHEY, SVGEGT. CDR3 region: CASSSETGETYEQYF. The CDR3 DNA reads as TGTGCCAGCAGTTCGGAGACAGGTGAGACCTACGAGCAGTACTTC.

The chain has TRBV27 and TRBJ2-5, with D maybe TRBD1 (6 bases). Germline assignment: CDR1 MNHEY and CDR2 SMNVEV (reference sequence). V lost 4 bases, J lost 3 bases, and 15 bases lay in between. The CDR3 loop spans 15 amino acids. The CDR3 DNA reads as TGTGCCAGCAGTTCTCTACAGGGTAGGGAAGAGACCCAGTACTTC. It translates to CASSSLQGREETQYF.

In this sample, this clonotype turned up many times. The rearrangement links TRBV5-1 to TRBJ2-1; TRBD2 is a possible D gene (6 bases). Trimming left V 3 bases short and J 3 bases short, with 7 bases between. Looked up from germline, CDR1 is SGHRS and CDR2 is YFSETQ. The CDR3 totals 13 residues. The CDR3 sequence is CASSWGDYNEQFF. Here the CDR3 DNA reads TGCGCCAGCAGCTGGGGGGACTACAATGAGCAGTTCTTC.

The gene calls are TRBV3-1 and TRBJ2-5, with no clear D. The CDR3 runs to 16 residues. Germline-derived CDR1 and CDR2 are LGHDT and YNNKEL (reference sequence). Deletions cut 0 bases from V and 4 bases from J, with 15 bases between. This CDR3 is CASSQDLGSFGETQYF. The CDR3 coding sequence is TGTGCCAGCAGCCAAGATCTCGGAAGCTTCGGAGAGACCCAGTACTTC.

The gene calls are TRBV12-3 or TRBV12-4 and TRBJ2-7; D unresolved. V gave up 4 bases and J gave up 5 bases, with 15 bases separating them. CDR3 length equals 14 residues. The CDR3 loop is CASSSSVIVNEQYF. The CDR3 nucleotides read TGTGCCAGCAGTTCGTCGGTTATAGTCAACGAGCAGTACTTC.

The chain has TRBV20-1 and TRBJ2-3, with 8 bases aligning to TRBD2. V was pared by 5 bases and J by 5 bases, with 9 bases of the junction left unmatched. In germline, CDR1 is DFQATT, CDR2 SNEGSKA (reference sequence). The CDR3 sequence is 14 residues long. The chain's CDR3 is CSASLTSGRDTQYF. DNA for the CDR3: TGCAGTGCTTCCCTTACTAGCGGACGAGATACGCAGTATTTT.

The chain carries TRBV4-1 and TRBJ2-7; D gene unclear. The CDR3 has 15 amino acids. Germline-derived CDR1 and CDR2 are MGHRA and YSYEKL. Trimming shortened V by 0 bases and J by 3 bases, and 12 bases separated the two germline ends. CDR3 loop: CASSQDVSELYEQYF. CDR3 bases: TGCGCCAGCAGCCAAGATGTATCAGAACTCTACGAGCAGTACTTC.

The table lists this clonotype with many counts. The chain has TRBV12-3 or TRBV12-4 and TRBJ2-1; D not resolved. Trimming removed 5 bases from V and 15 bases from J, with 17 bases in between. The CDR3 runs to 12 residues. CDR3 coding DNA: TGTGCCAGCAGTCCAGACGGAGTTATTCGGTTCTTC. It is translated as CASSPDGVIRFF.